This TCR beta chain was captured by sequencing in a study of blood T cells in healthy people across ages. PBMCs were isolated at a quantity of at least 6 million per sample. Combining a sample-barcoded 5' primer with a J-beta primer mix, a second PCR ran for roughly 7 to 12 cycles. TCRdb processed the 5' RACE reads anew with MiXCR; each CDR3 protein has one entry. The table includes approximately 780,000 distinct CDR3 sequences, 20% to 30% detected once. Germline V lookup: CDR1 MNHEY, CDR2 SMNVEV (reference sequence). The V gene end was trimmed by 3 bases and the J gene end by 6 bases; junction bases not matched to a gene: 2. The CDR3 is 14 amino acids. These sequences were also reported in another study, on T cells of mothers and their children.

The chain combines TRBV27 with TRBJ1-6, with 7 bases lining up with TRBD1. This clonotype was obtained from a boy aged 5 to 17 in good health. The sequencing input was blood. CDR3 DNA sequence: TGTGCCAGCAGTTTTGGACAGGCTAATTCACCCCTCCACTTT. As protein: CASSFGQANSPLHF.